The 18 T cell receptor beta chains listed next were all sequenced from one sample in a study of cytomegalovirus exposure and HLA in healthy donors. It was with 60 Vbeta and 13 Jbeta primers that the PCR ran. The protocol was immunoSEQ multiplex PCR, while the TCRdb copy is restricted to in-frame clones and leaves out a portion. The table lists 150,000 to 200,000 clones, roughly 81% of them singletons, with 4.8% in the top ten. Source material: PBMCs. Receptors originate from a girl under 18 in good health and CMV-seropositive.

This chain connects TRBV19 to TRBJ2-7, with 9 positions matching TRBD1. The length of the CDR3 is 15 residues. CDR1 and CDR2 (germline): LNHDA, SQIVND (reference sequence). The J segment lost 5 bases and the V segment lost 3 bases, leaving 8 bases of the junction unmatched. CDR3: CASSMVRDRVNEQYF. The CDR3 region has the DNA TGTGCCAGTAGTATGGTGCGGGACAGGGTCAACGAGCAGTACTTC.

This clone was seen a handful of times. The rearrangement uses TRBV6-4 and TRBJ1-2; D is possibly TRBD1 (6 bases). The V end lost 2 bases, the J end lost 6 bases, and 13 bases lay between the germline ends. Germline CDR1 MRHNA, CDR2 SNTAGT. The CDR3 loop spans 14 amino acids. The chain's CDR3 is CASSDGAGADGYTF. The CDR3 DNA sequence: TGTGCCAGCAGTGACGGTGCAGGGGCAGATGGCTACACCTTC.

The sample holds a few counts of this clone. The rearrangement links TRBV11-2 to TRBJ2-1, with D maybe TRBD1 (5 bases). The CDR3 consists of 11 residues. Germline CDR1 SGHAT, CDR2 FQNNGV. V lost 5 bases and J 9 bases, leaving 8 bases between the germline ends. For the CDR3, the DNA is TGTGCCAGCAGCCTGGACACTGAGCAGTTCTTC. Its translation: CASSLDTEQFF.

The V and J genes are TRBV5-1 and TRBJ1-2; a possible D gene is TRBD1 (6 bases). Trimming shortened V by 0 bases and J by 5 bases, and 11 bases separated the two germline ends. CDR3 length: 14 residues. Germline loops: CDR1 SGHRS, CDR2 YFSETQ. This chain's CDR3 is CASSLEQGPYGYTF. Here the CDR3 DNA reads TGCGCCAGCAGCTTGGAACAGGGTCCTTATGGCTACACCTTC.

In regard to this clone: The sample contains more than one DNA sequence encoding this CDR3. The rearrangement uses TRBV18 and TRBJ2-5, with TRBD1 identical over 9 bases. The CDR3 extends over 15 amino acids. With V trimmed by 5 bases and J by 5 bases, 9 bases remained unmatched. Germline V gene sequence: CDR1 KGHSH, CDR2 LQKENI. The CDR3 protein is CASSEGTGTGETQYF. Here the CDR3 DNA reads TGTGCCAGCTCAGAAGGGACGGGGACAGGGGAGACCCAGTACTTC.

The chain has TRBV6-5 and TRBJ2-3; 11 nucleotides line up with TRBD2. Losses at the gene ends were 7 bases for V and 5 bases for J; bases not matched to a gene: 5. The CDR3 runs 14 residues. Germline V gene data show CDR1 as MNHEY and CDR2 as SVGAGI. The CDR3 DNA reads TGTGCCAGCAATAGCGGGGGGGCCCAAGATACGCAGTATTTT. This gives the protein CASNSGGAQDTQYF.

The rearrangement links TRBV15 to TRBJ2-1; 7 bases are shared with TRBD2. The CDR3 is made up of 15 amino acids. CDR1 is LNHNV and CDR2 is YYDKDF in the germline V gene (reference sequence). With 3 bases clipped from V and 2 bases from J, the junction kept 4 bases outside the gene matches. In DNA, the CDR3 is TGTGCCACCAGCAGCGCGGGGGACCCCTACAATGAGCAGTTCTTC. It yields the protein CATSSAGDPYNEQFF.

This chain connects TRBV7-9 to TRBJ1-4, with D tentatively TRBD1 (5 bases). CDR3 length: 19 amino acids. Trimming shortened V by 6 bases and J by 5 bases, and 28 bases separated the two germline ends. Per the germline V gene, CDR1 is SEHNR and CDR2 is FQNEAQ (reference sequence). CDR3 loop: CASRHTSREIPQTNEKLFF. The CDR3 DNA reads TGTGCCAGCAGGCACACATCCAGGGAAATTCCTCAAACGAATGAAAAACTGTTTTTT.

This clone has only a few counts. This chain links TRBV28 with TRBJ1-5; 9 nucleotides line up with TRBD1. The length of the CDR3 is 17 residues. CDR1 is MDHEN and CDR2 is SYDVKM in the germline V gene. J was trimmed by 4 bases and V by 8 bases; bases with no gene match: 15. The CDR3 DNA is TGTGCCAGCTATAATTTCCTCGGGACAGGGTATAATCAGCCCCAGCATTTT. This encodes CASYNFLGTGYNQPQHF. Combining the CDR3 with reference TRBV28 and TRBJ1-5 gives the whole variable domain DVKVTQSSRYLVKRTGEKVFLECVQDMDHENMFWYRQDPGLGLRLIYFSYDVKMKEKGDIPEGYSVSREKKERFSLILESASTNQTSMYLCASYNFLGTGYNQPQHFGDGTRLSIL.

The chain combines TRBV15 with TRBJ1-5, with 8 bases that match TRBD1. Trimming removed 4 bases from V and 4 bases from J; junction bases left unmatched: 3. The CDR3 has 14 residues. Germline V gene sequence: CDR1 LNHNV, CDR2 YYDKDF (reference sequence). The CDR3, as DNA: TGTGCCACCAGCATCCGGACAGGGAATCAGCCCCAGCATTTT. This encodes CATSIRTGNQPQHF.

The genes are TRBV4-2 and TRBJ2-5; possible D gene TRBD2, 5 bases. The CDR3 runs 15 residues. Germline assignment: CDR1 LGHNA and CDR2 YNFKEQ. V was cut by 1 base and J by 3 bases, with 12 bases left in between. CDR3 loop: CASSQGRKEKETQYF. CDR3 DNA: TGTGCCAGCAGCCAAGGGAGGAAAGAAAAAGAGACCCAGTACTTC.

The CDR3 coding sequence is TGTGCCAGCACGCTGGGGGCAGGAGGTGAAAAACTGTTTTTT. As protein: CASTLGAGGEKLFF. This chain links TRBV6-1 with TRBJ1-4; weak D call: TRBD1 (6 bases). Germline V CDR1 and CDR2: MNHNS, SASEGT. The V end lost 7 bases, the J end lost 7 bases, and 16 bases lay between the germline ends. The CDR3 has 14 amino acids.

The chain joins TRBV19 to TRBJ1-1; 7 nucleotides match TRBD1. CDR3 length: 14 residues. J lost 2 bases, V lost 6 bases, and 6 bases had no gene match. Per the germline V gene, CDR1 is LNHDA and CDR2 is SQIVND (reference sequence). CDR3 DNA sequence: TGTGCCAGTAGCCTCCGGGACAGCAACACTGAAGCTTTCTTT. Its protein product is CASSLRDSNTEAFF.

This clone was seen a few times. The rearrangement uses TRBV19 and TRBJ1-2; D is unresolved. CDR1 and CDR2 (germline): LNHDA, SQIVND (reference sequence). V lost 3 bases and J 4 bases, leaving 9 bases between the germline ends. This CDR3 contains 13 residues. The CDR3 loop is CASSMGQIYGYTF. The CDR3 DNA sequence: TGTGCCAGTAGTATGGGCCAGATCTATGGCTACACCTTC.

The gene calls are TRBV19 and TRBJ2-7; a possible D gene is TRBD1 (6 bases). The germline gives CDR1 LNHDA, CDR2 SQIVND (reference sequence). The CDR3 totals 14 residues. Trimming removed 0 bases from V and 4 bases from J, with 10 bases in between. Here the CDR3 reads CASSIEARGYEQYF. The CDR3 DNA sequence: TGTGCCAGTAGTATAGAGGCCAGGGGATACGAGCAGTACTTC.

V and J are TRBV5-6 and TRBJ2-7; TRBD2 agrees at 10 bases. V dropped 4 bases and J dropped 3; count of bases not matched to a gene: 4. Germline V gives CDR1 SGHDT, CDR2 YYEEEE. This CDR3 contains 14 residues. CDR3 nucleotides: TGTGCCAGCAGCCCCGGACTAGCGGTCTACGAGCAGTACTTC. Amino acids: CASSPGLAVYEQYF.

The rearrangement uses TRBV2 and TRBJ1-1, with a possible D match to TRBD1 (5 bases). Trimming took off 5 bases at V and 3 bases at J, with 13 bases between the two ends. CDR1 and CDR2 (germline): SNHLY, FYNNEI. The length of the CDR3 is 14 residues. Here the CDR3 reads CASSSEGLHTEAFF. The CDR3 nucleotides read TGTGCCAGCAGTTCGGAGGGGCTCCACACTGAAGCTTTCTTT.

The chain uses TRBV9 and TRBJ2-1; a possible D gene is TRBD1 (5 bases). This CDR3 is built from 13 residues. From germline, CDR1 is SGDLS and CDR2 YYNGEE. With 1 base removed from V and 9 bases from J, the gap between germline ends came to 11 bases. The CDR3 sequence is CASSVSGSGEQFF. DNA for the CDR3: TGTGCCAGCAGCGTATCAGGGTCTGGTGAGCAGTTCTTC. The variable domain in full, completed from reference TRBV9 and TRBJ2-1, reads DSGVTQTPKHLITATGQRVTLRCSPRSGDLSVYWYQQSLDQGLQFLIQYYNGEERAKGNILERFSAQQFPDLHSELNLSSLELGDSALYFCASSVSGSGEQFFGPGTRLTVL.